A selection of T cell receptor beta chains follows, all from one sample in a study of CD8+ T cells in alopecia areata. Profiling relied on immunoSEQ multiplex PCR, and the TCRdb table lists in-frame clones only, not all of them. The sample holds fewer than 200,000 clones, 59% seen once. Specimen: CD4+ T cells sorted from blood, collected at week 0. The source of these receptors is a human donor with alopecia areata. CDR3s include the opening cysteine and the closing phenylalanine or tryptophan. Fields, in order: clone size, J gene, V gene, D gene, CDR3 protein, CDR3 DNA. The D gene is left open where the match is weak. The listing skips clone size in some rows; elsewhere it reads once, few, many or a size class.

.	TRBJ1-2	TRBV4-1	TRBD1	CASSQGAGGYGYTF	TGCGCCAGCAGCCAAGGTGCAGGGGGCTATGGCTACACCTTC
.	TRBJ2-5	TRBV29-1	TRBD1	CSSRQGGIAETQYF	TGCAGCTCGAGACAGGGTGGGATCGCGGAGACCCAGTACTTC
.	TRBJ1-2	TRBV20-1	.	CSARDVYGYTF	TGCAGTGCTAGAGATGTCTATGGCTACACCTTC
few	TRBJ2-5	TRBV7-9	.	CASSLAGGRQETQYF	TGTGCCAGCAGCTTAGCGGGGGGACGCCAAGAGACCCAGTACTTC
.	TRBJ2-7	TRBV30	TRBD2	CAWTGLAGYEQYF	TGTGCCTGGACCGGACTAGCGGGGTACGAGCAGTACTTC
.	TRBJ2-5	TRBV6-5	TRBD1	CASSVRDRGQETQYF	TGTGCCAGCAGTGTTCGGGACAGGGGACAAGAGACCCAGTACTTC
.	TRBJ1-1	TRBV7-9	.	CASSPSWQDTEAFF	TGTGCCAGCAGCCCCAGTTGGCAGGACACTGAAGCTTTCTTT
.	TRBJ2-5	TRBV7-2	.	CASSLGRETQYF	TGTGCCAGCAGCTTAGGAAGGGAGACCCAGTACTTC
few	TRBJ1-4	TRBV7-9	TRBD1	CASISTGSNEKLFF	TGTGCCAGCATCTCGACAGGGTCTAATGAAAAACTGTTTTTT
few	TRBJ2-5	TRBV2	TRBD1	CASRPPGQGQETQYF	TGTGCCAGCAGACCCCCCGGACAGGGACAAGAGACCCAGTACTTC
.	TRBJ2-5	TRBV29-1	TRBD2	CSIGGGQETQYF	TGCAGCATTGGGGGGGGCCAAGAGACCCAGTACTTC
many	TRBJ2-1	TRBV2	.	CASRDGTKLYNEQFF	TGTGCCAGCAGGGACGGGACAAAACTGTACAATGAGCAGTTCTTC
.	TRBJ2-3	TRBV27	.	CASSLVSSTDTQYF	TGTGCCAGCAGTTTGGTCTCAAGCACAGATACGCAGTATTTT
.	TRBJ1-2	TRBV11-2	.	CASSLGSPNYGYTF	TGTGCCAGCAGCTTAGGATCCCCTAACTATGGCTACACCTTC
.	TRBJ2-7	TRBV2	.	CASSDRGTYEQYF	TGTGCCAGCAGTGACAGGGGTACGTACGAGCAGTACTTC
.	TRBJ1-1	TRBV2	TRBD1	CASSDRTGGLLEAFF	TGTGCCAGCAGTGATCGGACAGGTGGTCTTCTTGAAGCTTTCTTT
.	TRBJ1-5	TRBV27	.	CASSGGRRNQPQHF	TGTGCCAGCAGTGGTGGACGGCGCAATCAGCCCCAGCATTTT
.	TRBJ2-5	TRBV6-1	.	CASSERGSQETQYF	TGTGCCAGCAGTGAAAGGGGCTCCCAAGAGACCCAGTACTTC
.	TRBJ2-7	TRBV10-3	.	CASSEGMGGYDEQYF	TGTGCCAGCAGTGAAGGGATGGGGGGTTACGACGAGCAGTACTTC
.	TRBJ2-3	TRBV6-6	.	CASTVGQGLTDTQYF	TGTGCCAGCACTGTCGGGCAGGGTCTCACAGATACGCAGTATTTT
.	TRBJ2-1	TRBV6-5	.	CASTLYNEQFF	TGTGCCAGCACCCTGTACAATGAGCAGTTCTTC
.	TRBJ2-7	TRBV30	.	CAWSTFYEQYF	TGTGCCTGGAGTACATTTTACGAGCAGTACTTC
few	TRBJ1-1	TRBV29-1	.	CSVETPPMNTEAFF	TGCAGCGTTGAAACCCCCCCGATGAACACTGAAGCTTTCTTT
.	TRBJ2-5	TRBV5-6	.	CASSLMGGRGETQYF	TGTGCCAGCAGCTTGATGGGGGGCCGGGGAGAGACCCAGTACTTC
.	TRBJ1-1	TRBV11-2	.	CASSLGLSGTEAFF	TGTGCCAGCAGCTTAGGTCTCTCCGGCACTGAAGCTTTCTTT
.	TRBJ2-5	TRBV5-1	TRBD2	CASSLLAGTQETQYF	TGCGCCAGCAGCTTACTAGCGGGGACTCAAGAGACCCAGTACTTC
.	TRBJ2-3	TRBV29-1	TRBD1	CSVRDRGTDTQYF	TGCAGCGTAAGGGACAGGGGTACAGATACGCAGTATTTT
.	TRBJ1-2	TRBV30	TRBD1	CAWSVTQGYGYTF	TGTGCCTGGAGTGTAACACAGGGGTACGGCTACACCTTC
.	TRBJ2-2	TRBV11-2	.	CASSLDHGWGTGELFF	TGTGCCAGCAGCTTAGATCACGGGTGGGGTACCGGGGAGCTGTTTTTT
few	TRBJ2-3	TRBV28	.	CASSFWEFADTQYF	TGTGCCAGCAGTTTTTGGGAATTCGCAGATACGCAGTATTTT
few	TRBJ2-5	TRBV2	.	CASSSARETQYF	TGTGCCAGCAGCTCGGCTCGAGAGACCCAGTACTTC
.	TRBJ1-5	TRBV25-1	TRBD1	CASSPTGAGQPQHF	TGTGCCAGCAGCCCTACAGGGGCGGGCCAGCCCCAGCATTTT
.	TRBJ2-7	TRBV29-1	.	CSAGDRLYEQYF	TGCAGCGCGGGGGACAGACTTTACGAGCAGTACTTC
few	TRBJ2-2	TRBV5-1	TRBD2	CASSSLAAGTNTGELFF	TGCGCCAGCAGTTCACTAGCGGCGGGGACGAACACCGGGGAGCTGTTTTTT
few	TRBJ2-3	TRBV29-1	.	CSVGRQTSTDTQYF	TGCAGCGTTGGACGACAGACTAGCACAGATACGCAGTATTTT
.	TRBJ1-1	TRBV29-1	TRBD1	CSVAYRGRAMEAFF	TGCAGCGTTGCTTACAGGGGGCGTGCTATGGAAGCTTTCTTT
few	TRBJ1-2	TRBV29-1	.	CSVEDRGQGRSYGYTF	TGCAGCGTTGAAGATAGGGGCCAGGGGCGCAGCTATGGCTACACCTTC
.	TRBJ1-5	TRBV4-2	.	CASSQADNQPQHF	TGTGCCAGCAGCCAAGCAGACAATCAGCCCCAGCATTTT
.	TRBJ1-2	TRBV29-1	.	CSVAGGRGYTF	TGCAGCGTTGCCGGGGGCAGAGGCTACACCTTC
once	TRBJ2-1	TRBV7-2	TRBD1	CASSLVGDRVYNEQFF	TGTGCCAGCAGCTTGGTTGGGGACAGGGTATACAATGAGCAGTTCTTC
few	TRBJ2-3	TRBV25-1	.	CASRPTQSDTQYF	TGTGCCAGCAGGCCCACCCAATCAGATACGCAGTATTTT
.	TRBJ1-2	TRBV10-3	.	CAISEALHPGYTF	TGTGCCATCAGTGAAGCTTTACACCCTGGCTACACCTTC
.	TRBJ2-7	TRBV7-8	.	CASSLAHEQYF	TGTGCCAGCAGCTTAGCCCACGAGCAGTACTTC
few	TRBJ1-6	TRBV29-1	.	CSAGPRCSYNSPLHF	TGCAGCGCCGGGCCCCGTTGTTCCTATAATTCACCCCTCCACTTT
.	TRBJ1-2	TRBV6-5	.	CASSYSGPYPRGYTF	TGTGCCAGCAGTTACTCGGGGCCCTACCCTAGAGGCTACACCTTC
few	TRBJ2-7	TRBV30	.	CAWGFSYEQYF	TGTGCCTGGGGATTTTCCTACGAGCAGTACTTC
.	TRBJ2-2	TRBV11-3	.	CASSLGYTGELFF	TGTGCCAGCAGCTTAGGGTACACCGGGGAGCTGTTTTTT
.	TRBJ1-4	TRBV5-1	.	CASSPSGGNEELFF	TGCGCCAGCAGCCCCTCGGGGGGGAATGAAGAACTGTTTTTT
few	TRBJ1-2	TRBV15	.	CATSRDRDRRYGYTF	TGTGCCACCAGCAGAGATAGGGACCGCCGCTATGGCTACACCTTC
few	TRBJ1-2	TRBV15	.	CATSSGGNYGYTF	TGTGCCACCAGCAGTGGAGGGAACTATGGCTACACCTTC
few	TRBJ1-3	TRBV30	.	CASPGQNSGNTIYF	TGTGCCTCGCCGGGACAAAACTCTGGAAACACCATATATTTT
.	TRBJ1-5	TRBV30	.	CAWGYSNQPQHF	TGTGCCTGGGGGTATAGCAATCAGCCCCAGCATTTT
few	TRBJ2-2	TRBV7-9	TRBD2	CASRLAGNTGELFF	TGTGCCAGCAGGCTAGCGGGGAACACCGGGGAGCTGTTTTTT
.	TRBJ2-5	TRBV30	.	CAWNPHQLGETQYF	TGTGCCTGGAATCCACATCAACTCGGCGAGACCCAGTACTTC
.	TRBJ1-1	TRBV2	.	CASTVRHPMNTEAFF	TGTGCCAGCACAGTGAGGCACCCGATGAACACTGAAGCTTTCTTT
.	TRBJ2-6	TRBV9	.	CASSVGSQTGANVLTF	TGTGCCAGCAGCGTAGGGAGTCAGACTGGGGCCAACGTCCTGACTTTC
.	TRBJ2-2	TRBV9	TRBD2	CASSVNSGGKFGELFF	TGTGCCAGCAGCGTGAATAGCGGGGGAAAGTTCGGGGAGCTGTTTTTT
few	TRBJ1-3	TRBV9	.	CASSAGLSSGNTIYF	TGTGCCAGCAGCGCCGGACTGAGCTCTGGAAACACCATATATTTT